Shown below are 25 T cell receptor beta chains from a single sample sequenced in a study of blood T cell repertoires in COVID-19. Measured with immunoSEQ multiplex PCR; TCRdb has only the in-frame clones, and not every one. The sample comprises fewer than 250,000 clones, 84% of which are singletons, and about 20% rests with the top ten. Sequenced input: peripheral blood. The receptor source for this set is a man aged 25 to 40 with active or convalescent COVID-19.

The CDR3 protein is CASSAQGRDYGYTF. As DNA, the CDR3 is TGTGCCAGCAGTGCCCAGGGTCGGGACTATGGCTACACCTTC. The V gene is TRBV27, the J gene TRBJ1-2, with D maybe TRBD1 (5 bases). Trimming stripped 5 bases from V and 3 bases from J, with 13 bases between. CDR1 is MNHEY, CDR2 SMNVEV, per germline (reference sequence). The CDR3 is made up of 14 amino acids.

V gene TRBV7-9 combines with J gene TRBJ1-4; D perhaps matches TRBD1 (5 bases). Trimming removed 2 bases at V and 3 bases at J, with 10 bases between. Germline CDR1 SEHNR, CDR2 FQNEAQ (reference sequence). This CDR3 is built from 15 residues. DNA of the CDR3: TGTGCCAGCAGCTTACTCCAGGGCTCTAATGAAAAACTGTTTTTT. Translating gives CASSLLQGSNEKLFF.

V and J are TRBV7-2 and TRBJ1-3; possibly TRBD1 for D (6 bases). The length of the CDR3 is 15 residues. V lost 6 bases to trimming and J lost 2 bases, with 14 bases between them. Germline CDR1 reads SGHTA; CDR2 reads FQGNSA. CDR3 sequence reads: CASSSFTGTGNTIYF. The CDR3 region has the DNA TGTGCCAGCAGTTCGTTTACAGGGACTGGAAACACCATATATTTT.

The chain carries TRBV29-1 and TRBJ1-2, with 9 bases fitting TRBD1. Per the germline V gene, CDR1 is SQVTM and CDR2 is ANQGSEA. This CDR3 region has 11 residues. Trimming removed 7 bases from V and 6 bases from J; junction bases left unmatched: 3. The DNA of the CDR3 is TGCAGCGGAACAGGGGGCAATGGCTACACCTTC. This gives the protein CSGTGGNGYTF. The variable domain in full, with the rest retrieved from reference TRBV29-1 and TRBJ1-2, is SAVISQKPSRDICQRGTSLTIQCQVDSQVTMMFWYRQQPGQSLTLIATANQGSEATYESGFVIDKFPISRPNLTFSTLTVSNMSPEDSSIYLCSGTGGNGYTFGSGTRLTVV.

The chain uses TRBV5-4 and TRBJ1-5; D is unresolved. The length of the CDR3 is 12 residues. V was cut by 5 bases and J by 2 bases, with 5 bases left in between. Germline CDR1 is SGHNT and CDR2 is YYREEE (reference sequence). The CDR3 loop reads CASRGGNQPQHF. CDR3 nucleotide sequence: TGTGCCAGCAGGGGCGGCAATCAGCCCCAGCATTTT.

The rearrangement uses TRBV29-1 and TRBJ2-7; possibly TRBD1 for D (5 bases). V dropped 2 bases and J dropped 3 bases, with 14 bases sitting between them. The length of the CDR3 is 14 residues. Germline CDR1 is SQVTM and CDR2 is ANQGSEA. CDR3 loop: CSVESSGRGYEQYF. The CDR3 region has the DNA TGCAGCGTTGAAAGTTCGGGTAGGGGCTACGAGCAGTACTTC.

CDR3 nucleotides: TGTGCCAGCGGTTTGGGGAGGGTTCAGCCCCAGCATTTT. Amino acids: CASGLGRVQPQHF. The rearrangement uses TRBV6-2 or TRBV6-3 and TRBJ1-5; D remains unclear. The CDR3 consists of 13 residues. Germline V CDR1 and CDR2: MNHEY, SVGEGT. The V end was cut by 8 bases, the J end by 6 bases, with 14 bases between.

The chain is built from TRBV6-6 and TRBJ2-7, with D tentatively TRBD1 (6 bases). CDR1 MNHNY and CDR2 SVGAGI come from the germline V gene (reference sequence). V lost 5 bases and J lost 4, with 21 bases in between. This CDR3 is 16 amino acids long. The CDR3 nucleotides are TGTGCCAGCAGTCGAAACCTACAGGGCTATTTGTACGAGCAGTACTTC. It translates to CASSRNLQGYLYEQYF.

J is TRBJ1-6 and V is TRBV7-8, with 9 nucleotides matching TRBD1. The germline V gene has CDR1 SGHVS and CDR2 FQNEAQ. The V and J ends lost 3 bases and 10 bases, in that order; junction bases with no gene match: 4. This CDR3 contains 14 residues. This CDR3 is CASSFGTGHSPLHF. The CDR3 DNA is TGTGCCAGCAGCTTTGGGACAGGGCACTCACCCCTCCACTTT.

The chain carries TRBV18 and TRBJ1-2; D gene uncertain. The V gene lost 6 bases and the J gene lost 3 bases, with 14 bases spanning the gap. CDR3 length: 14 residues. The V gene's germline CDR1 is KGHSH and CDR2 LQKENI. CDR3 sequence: CASSLGAYDYGYTF. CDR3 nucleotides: TGTGCCAGCTCCCTGGGCGCCTATGACTATGGCTACACCTTC.

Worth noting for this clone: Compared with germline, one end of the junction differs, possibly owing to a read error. CDR3 amino acids: CASSQPRVGDTIYF. As DNA, the CDR3 is TGCGCCAGCAGCCAACCCAGGGTTGGAGACACCATATATTTT. The chain carries TRBV4-1 and TRBJ1-3; TRBD1 is a possible D gene (5 bases). The CDR3 extends over 14 amino acids. The V gene's germline CDR1 is MGHRA and CDR2 YSYEKL.

In DNA form, the CDR3 reads TGTGCCAGCAGCCGACCCTCGACAGGCAAGTACAATGAGCAGTTCTTC. This gives the protein CASSRPSTGKYNEQFF. The chain combines TRBV9 with TRBJ2-1, with a possible D match to TRBD1 (6 bases). Germline CDR1 and CDR2: SGDLS and YYNGEE. V shed 4 bases and J shed 4 bases, with 18 bases lying between them. The CDR3 totals 16 residues. Filled out from reference TRBV9 and TRBJ2-1, the complete variable domain reads DSGVTQTPKHLITATGQRVTLRCSPRSGDLSVYWYQQSLDQGLQFLIQYYNGEERAKGNILERFSAQQFPDLHSELNLSSLELGDSALYFCASSRPSTGKYNEQFFGPGTRLTVL.

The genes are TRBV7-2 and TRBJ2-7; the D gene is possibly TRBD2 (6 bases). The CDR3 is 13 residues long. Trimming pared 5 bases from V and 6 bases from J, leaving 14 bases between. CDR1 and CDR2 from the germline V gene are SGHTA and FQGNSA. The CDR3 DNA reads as TGTGCCAGCAGCGGGGGGAGAACATCCGAGCAGTACTTC. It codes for CASSGGRTSEQYF.

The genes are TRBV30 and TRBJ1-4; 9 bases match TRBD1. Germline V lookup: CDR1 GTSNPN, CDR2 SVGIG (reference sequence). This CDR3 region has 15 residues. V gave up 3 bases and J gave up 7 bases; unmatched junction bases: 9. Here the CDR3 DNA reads TGTGCCTGGAGCCTTGAGGGACAGGGAAGTGAAAAACTGTTTTTT. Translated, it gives CAWSLEGQGSEKLFF.

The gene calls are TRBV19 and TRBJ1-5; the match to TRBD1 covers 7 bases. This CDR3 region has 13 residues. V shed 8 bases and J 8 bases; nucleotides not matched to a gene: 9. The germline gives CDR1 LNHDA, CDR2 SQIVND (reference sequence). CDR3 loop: CASADRAIKPQHF. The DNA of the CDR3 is TGTGCCAGTGCCGACAGGGCTATCAAGCCCCAGCATTTT.

The CDR3 DNA follows: TGTGCCAGCAGTACCCATCACTGGGGCTACACCTTC. Protein sequence: CASSTHHWGYTF. The rearrangement joins TRBV28 to TRBJ1-2; D gene uncertain. The CDR3 loop spans 12 amino acids. The germline CDR1 and CDR2 sequences are MDHEN and SYDVKM. V was shortened by 5 bases and J by 8 bases, with 12 bases between the two germline ends.

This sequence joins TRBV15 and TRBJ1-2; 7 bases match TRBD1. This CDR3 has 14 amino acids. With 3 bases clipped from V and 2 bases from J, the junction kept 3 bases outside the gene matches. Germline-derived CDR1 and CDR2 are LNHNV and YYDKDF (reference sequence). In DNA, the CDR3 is TGTGCCACCAGCAGCCCGGGACAGAACTATGGCTACACCTTC. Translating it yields CATSSPGQNYGYTF.

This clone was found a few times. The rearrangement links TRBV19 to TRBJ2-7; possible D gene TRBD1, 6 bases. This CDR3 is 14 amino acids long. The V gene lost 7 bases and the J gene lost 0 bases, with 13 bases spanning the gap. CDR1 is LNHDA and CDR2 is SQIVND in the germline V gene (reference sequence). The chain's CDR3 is CASMDRKSSYEQYF. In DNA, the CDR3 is TGTGCCAGTATGGACAGAAAGTCCTCCTACGAGCAGTACTTC.

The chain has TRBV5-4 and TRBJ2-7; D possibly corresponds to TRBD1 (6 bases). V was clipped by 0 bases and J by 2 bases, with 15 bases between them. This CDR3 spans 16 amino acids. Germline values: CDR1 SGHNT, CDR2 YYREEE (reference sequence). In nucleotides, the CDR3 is TGTGCCAGCAGCTTGGAGCCCCAGGGGACCCCCTACGAGCAGTACTTC. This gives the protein CASSLEPQGTPYEQYF.

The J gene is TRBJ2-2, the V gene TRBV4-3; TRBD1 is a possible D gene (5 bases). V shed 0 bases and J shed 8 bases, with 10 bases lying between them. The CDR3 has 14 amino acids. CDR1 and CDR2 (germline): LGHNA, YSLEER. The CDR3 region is CASSQDLGAGELFF. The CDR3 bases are TGCGCCAGCAGCCAAGATCTTGGGGCGGGGGAGCTGTTTTTT.

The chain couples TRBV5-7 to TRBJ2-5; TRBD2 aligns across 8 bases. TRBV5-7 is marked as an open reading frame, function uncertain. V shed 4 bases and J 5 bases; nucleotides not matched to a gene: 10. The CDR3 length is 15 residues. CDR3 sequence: CASSSRLGTSETQYF. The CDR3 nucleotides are TGTGCCAGCAGCAGCCGACTTGGGACTAGTGAGACCCAGTACTTC.

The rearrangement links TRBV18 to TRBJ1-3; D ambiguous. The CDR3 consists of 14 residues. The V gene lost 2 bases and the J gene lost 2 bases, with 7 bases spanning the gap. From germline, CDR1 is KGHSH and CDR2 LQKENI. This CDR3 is CASSPGQPGNTIYF. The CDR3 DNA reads TGTGCCAGCTCACCAGGGCAGCCTGGAAACACCATATATTTT.

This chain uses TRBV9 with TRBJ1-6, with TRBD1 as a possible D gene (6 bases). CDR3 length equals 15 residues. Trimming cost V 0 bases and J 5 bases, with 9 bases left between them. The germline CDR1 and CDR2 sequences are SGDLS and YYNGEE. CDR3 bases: TGTGCCAGCAGCGTAGGGGACATTCATAATTCACCCCTCCACTTT. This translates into CASSVGDIHNSPLHF.

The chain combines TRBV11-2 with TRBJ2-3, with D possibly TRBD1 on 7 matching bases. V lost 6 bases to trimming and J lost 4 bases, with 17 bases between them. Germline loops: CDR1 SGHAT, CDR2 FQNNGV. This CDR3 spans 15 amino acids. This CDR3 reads CASSQVQGGADTQYF. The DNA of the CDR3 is TGTGCCAGCAGTCAAGTCCAGGGGGGTGCAGATACGCAGTATTTT.

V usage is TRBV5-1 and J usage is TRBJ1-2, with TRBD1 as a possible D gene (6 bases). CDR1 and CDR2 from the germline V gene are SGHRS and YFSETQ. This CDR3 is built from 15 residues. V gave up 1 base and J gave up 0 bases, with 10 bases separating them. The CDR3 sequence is CASSLTGLANYGYTF. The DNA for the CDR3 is TGCGCCAGCAGCTTGACAGGGTTAGCTAACTATGGCTACACCTTC.